These 10 T cell receptor beta chains share one sample of origin, sequenced in a study of shared clonotypes between healthy human individuals. The data were produced by immunoSEQ multiplex PCR, yet TCRdb's version contains in-frame clones alone and is incomplete. Of over a million clones in the sample, around 95% were seen once. What was sequenced was naive CD4+ T cells sorted from blood. Documented subset: CD45RA+ positively selected. The receptor set was obtained from a man aged 25 to 40 in good health.

The J gene is TRBJ2-7, the V gene TRBV28; 7 bases are a match to TRBD1. This CDR3 comprises 13 residues. Germline trimming cut 6 bases from V and 3 bases from J; bases unmatched to any gene: 5. CDR1 and CDR2 from the germline V gene are MDHEN and SYDVKM. CDR3 sequence: CASSRGQLYEQYF. The CDR3 DNA follows: TGTGCCAGCAGCAGGGGACAGCTCTACGAGCAGTACTTC.

The chain combines TRBV4-1 with TRBJ2-5; 15 nucleotides align to TRBD2. CDR3 size: 19 residues. Germline CDR1 reads MGHRA; CDR2 reads YSYEKL. J was trimmed by 5 bases and V by 0 bases; bases with no gene match: 10. The CDR3 reads CASSQDRTSGRAGEETQYF. The CDR3 DNA is TGCGCCAGCAGCCAAGATCGGACTAGCGGGAGGGCCGGAGAGGAGACCCAGTACTTC.

The rearrangement uses TRBV5-1 and TRBJ2-7; no clear D gene. In germline, CDR1 is SGHRS, CDR2 YFSETQ. The CDR3 is made up of 14 amino acids. V was pared by 5 bases and J by 2 bases, with 14 bases between. In nucleotides, the CDR3 is TGCGCCAGCAGAATACAGCCTACCACCTACGAGCAGTACTTC. Its protein is CASRIQPTTYEQYF. The whole variable domain, remainder taken from reference TRBV5-1 and TRBJ2-7, is KAGVTQTPRYLIKTRGQQVTLSCSPISGHRSVSWYQQTPGQGLQFLFEYFSETQRNKGNFPGRFSGRQFSNSRSEMNVSTLELGDSALYLCASRIQPTTYEQYFGPGTRLTVT.

V gene TRBV18 combines with J gene TRBJ2-2; 7 positions agree with TRBD1. The germline V gene has CDR1 KGHSH and CDR2 LQKENI. V lost 0 bases, J lost 3 bases, and 4 bases stayed unmatched. The CDR3 covers 16 residues. CDR3 in DNA: TGTGCCAGCTCACCACCGAATCAGGGGGACACCGGGGAGCTGTTTTTT. It codes for CASSPPNQGDTGELFF.

J is TRBJ1-4 and V is TRBV5-1, with D tentatively TRBD1 (6 bases). Germline CDR1 is SGHRS and CDR2 is YFSETQ. CDR3 size: 17 residues. Deletions cut 3 bases from V and 6 bases from J, with 21 bases between. In DNA, the CDR3 is TGCGCCAGCAGCTCGGGACTGCCGGGGGCAGTGGATGAAAAACTGTTTTTT. Amino acids: CASSSGLPGAVDEKLFF.

The CDR3: CASSLDPLGELFF. The CDR3 bases are TGTGCCAGCAGCTTAGATCCGCTCGGGGAGCTGTTTTTT. The J gene is TRBJ2-2, the V gene TRBV7-3; no firm D call. V gave up 2 bases and J gave up 7 bases, with 8 bases separating them. This CDR3 spans 13 amino acids. Germline V CDR1 and CDR2: SGHTA, FQGTGA.

The genes are TRBV7-9 and TRBJ1-2, with TRBD1 matching over 8 bases. Germline assignment: CDR1 SEHNR and CDR2 FQNEAQ (reference sequence). V was pared by 4 bases and J by 1 base, with 14 bases of the junction left unmatched. This CDR3 region has 18 residues. This chain's CDR3 is CASSSPKYRDRSNYGYTF. The CDR3 DNA follows: TGTGCCAGCAGCTCCCCAAAATACCGGGACAGGAGTAACTATGGCTACACCTTC.

The chain employs TRBV11-2 and TRBJ2-5; D ambiguous. The CDR3 totals 16 residues. Germline CDR1 is SGHAT and CDR2 is FQNNGV. V dropped 3 bases and J dropped 1 base, with 15 bases sitting between them. The chain's CDR3 is CASSLARSQIQETQYF. The DNA of the CDR3 is TGTGCCAGCAGCTTGGCCCGCAGCCAGATCCAAGAGACCCAGTACTTC.

The rearrangement joins TRBV6-1 to TRBJ2-1; a weak D match, TRBD1 (6 bases). Trimming took off 4 bases at V and 12 bases at J, with 13 bases between the two ends. In germline, CDR1 is MNHNS, CDR2 SASEGT. The length of the CDR3 is 12 residues. The CDR3 here is CASSARGNRQFF. The CDR3, as DNA: TGTGCCAGCAGTGCGAGGGGGAATCGGCAGTTCTTC.

This rearrangement joins TRBV30 to TRBJ1-3; D not resolved. The CDR3 is 10 residues long. CDR1 is GTSNPN, CDR2 SVGIG, per germline (reference sequence). V lost 7 bases to trimming and J lost 4 bases, with 5 bases between them. CDR3: CAFGGNTIYF. The CDR3 region has the DNA TGTGCCTTCGGGGGAAACACCATATATTTT. The full variable domain, its missing parts supplied by reference TRBV30 and TRBJ1-3, is SQTIHQWPATLVQPVGSPLSLECTVEGTSNPNLYWYRQAAGRGLQLLFYSVGIGQISSEVPQNLSASRPQDRQFILSSKKLLLSDSGFYLCAFGGNTIYFGEGSWLTVV.